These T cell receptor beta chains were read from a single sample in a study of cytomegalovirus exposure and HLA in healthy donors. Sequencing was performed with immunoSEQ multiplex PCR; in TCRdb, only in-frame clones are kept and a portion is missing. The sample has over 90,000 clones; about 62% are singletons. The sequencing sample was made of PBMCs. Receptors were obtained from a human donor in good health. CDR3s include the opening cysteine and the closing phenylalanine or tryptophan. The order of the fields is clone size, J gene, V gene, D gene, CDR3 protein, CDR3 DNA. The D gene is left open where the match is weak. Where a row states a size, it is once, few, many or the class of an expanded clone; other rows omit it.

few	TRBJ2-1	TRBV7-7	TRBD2	CASSLGLAGAEGQFF	TGTGCTAGCAGCTTAGGACTAGCGGGGGCCGAAGGGCAGTTCTTC
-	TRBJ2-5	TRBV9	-	CASSPRPLGTQYF	TGTGCCAGCAGCCCCCGTCCCCTAGGGACCCAGTACTTC
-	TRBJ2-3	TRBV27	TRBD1	CASSSGQASPTDTQYF	TGTGCCAGCAGCTCCGGACAGGCTAGTCCCACAGATACGCAGTATTTT
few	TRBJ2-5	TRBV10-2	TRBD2	CASSELLAGGQETQYF	TGCGCCAGCAGTGAGTTACTAGCGGGAGGACAAGAGACCCAGTACTTC
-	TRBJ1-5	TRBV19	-	CASSAPGSSSNQPQHF	TGTGCCAGTAGTGCCCCAGGGTCTTCGAGCAATCAGCCCCAGCATTTT
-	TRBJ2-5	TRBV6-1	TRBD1	CASSSPGTGQTQYF	TGTGCCAGCAGTTCACCAGGGACAGGCCAGACCCAGTACTTC
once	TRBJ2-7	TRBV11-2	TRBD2	CASSKGLAGTYEQYF	TGTGCCAGCAGTAAAGGACTAGCGGGGACCTACGAGCAGTACTTC
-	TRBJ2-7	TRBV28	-	CATERLKPSEQYF	TGTGCCACAGAGAGGCTCAAACCCTCCGAGCAGTACTTC
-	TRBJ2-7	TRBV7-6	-	CASSLGGGEQYF	TGTGCCAGCAGCTTAGGAGGGGGCGAGCAGTACTTC
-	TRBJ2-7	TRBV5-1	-	CASSLVARGLYEQYF	TGCGCCAGCAGCTTGGTGGCTCGAGGGCTCTACGAGCAGTACTTC
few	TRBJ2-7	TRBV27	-	CASTGRDSYEQYF	TGTGCCAGCACCGGGCGAGACAGCTACGAGCAGTACTTC
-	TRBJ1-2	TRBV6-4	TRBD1	CASSDSAQGAGSGYTF	TGTGCCAGCAGTGACTCCGCACAGGGGGCCGGGTCGGGCTACACCTTC
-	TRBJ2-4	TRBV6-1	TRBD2	CASSDLLAGGPIAKNIQYF	TGTGCCAGCAGTGATCTGCTAGCGGGAGGGCCCATAGCCAAAAACATTCAGTACTTC
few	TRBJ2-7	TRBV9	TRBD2	CASSVGPAGTYEQYF	TGTGCCAGCAGCGTAGGTCCAGCGGGGACCTACGAGCAGTACTTC
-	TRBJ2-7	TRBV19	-	CASSMGRGSSYEQYF	TGTGCCAGTAGTATGGGGCGGGGAAGCTCCTACGAGCAGTACTTC
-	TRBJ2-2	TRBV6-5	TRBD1	CASSGRDRGAGELFF	TGTGCCAGCAGTGGCCGGGACAGGGGCGCCGGGGAGCTGTTTTTT
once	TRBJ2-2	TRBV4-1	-	CASSQAFTGLRRELFF	TGCGCCAGCAGCCAAGCATTCACAGGTCTGAGGCGGGAGCTGTTTTTT
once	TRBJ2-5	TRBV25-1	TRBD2	CASLRTGREGGETQYF	TGTGCCAGCCTCAGGACGGGACGGGAGGGCGGCGAGACCCAGTACTTC
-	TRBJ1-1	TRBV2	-	CASSSNGGRTEAFF	TGTGCCAGCAGTTCAAACGGGGGGAGGACTGAAGCTTTCTTT
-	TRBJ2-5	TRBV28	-	CASSPRDSLETQYF	TGTGCCAGCAGTCCGCGGGACAGTCTAGAGACCCAGTACTTC
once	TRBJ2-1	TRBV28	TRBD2	CASSPSGRENEQFF	TGTGCCAGCAGCCCTAGCGGGAGAGAGAATGAGCAGTTCTTC
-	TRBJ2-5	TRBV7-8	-	CASTRRGREETQYF	TGTGCCAGCACCCGTCGGGGAAGGGAAGAGACCCAGTACTTC
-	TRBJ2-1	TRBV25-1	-	CASSEYGNEQFF	TGTGCCAGCAGTGAATACGGCAATGAGCAGTTCTTC
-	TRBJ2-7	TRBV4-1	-	CASSPNRAYEQYF	TGCGCCAGCAGTCCGAACAGGGCGTACGAGCAGTACTTC
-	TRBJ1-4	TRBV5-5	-	CASSNGQGPREKLFF	TGTGCCAGCAGCAACGGACAAGGACCTCGGGAAAAACTGTTTTTT
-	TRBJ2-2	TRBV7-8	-	CASSSLQDTGELFF	TGTGCCAGCAGCTCCCTACAGGACACCGGGGAGCTGTTTTTT
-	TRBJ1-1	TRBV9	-	CASSADAGWTEAFF	TGTGCCAGCAGCGCCGATGCGGGTTGGACTGAAGCTTTCTTT
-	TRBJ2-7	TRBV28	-	CASSLEGYEQYF	TGTGCCAGCAGTTTAGAGGGCTACGAGCAGTACTTC
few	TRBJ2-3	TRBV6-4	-	CASSESLAADTQYF	TGTGCCAGCAGTGAGTCCCTAGCAGCCGATACGCAGTATTTT
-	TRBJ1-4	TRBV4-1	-	CASSQVGGEKLFF	TGCGCCAGCAGCCAAGTAGGCGGTGAAAAACTGTTTTTT
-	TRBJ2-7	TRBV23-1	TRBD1	CASSQLGTGRVYEQYF	TGCGCCAGCAGTCAATTGGGGACAGGGAGAGTCTACGAGCAGTACTTC
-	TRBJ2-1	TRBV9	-	CASSVGGREASEQFF	TGTGCCAGCAGCGTAGGGGGCAGGGAGGCGAGTGAGCAGTTCTTC
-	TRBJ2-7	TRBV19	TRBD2	CASSPSGGTSEQYF	TGTGCCAGTAGTCCTTCTGGGGGGACTAGCGAGCAGTACTTC
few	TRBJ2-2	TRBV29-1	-	CSVVEGRRGELFF	TGCAGCGTTGTGGAGGGTAGGCGCGGGGAGCTGTTTTTT
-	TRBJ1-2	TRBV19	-	CASSTLFGDYGYTF	TGTGCCAGTAGTACACTATTCGGAGACTATGGCTACACCTTC
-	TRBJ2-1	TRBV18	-	CASSPSGVTLSYNEQFF	TGTGCCAGCTCACCATCAGGGGTGACACTTTCCTACAATGAGCAGTTCTTC
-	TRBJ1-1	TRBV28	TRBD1	CASRSGTGFVTEAFF	TGTGCCAGCAGGTCCGGGACAGGGTTTGTCACTGAAGCTTTCTTT
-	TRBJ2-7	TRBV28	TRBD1	CASSPPGGLYEQYF	TGTGCCAGCAGTCCCCCAGGGGGCTTGTACGAGCAGTACTTC
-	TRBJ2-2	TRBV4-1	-	CASRRGTFNTGELFF	TGCGCCAGCAGAAGAGGGACTTTTAACACCGGGGAGCTGTTTTTT
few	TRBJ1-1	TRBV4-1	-	CASSQDNAANTEAFF	TGCGCCAGCAGCCAAGATAACGCGGCGAACACTGAAGCTTTCTTT
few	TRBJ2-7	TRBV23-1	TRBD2	CASSHSGNYEQYF	TGCGCCAGCAGTCATAGCGGGAACTACGAGCAGTACTTC
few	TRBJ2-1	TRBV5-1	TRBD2	CASSLFSGSPGWNEQFF	TGCGCCAGCAGCTTGTTTAGCGGGAGCCCAGGTTGGAATGAGCAGTTCTTC
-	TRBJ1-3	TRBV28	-	CASSFPEVGNTIYF	TGTGCCAGCAGTTTCCCGGAGGTTGGAAACACCATATATTTT
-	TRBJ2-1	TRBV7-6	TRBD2	CASSRPSGSNNEQFF	TGTGCCAGCAGCCGCCCTAGCGGGAGCAATAATGAGCAGTTCTTC
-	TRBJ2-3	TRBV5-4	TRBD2	CASSLASGRASDTQYF	TGTGCCAGCAGCTTGGCCAGCGGGAGGGCCTCAGATACGCAGTATTTT
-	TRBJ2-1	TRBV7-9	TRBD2	CASSFVAGGAAQFF	TGTGCCAGCAGCTTTGTCGCGGGAGGCGCCGCGCAGTTCTTC
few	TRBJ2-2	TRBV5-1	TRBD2	CASSRLAGTTGELFF	TGCGCCAGCAGTAGACTAGCGGGTACCACCGGGGAGCTGTTTTTT
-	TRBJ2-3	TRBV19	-	CASRYRGLNTDTQYF	TGTGCCAGTAGGTACCGGGGACTTAACACAGATACGCAGTATTTT
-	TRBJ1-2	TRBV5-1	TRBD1	CASSLSQGETGYTF	TGCGCCAGCAGCTTGTCCCAGGGGGAGACAGGCTACACCTTC
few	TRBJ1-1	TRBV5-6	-	CASSQEVEGGTEAFF	TGTGCCAGCAGCCAGGAAGTGGAAGGAGGCACTGAAGCTTTCTTT
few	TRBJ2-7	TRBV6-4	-	CASDKQGRAGHEQYF	TGTGCCAGCGATAAACAGGGCAGAGCGGGACACGAGCAGTACTTC
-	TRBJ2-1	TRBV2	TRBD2	CASGGDLRGAAGGDEQFF	TGTGCCAGCGGTGGGGACCTTAGGGGGGCGGCGGGGGGGGATGAGCAGTTCTTC